This entry lists 16 T cell receptor beta chains sequenced from one sample in a study of T cell responses to AZD1222 COVID-19 vaccine (dated by TCRdb to the early 2020s). The sample's time point, from its label and the paper: about 28 days (+/-7) after the second vaccine dose. The library was prepared using the immunoSEQ multiplex PCR assay. The source is immuneACCESS, and TCRdb retained only in-frame sequences with V and J called. Part of the clones is not carried over; for the studies checked, unresolved V genes explain less than half of this, and the remainder is unexplained. The sample includes 160,000 or so clones, with roughly nine tenths observed a single time. Around 0.99% of the sample goes to the ten largest clones. Sample: peripheral blood, taken 28 days after the second AZD1222 dose. All receptors come from an adult who received the AZD1222 COVID-19 vaccine.

The chain has TRBV7-9 and TRBJ1-4; D gene unclear. Germline-derived CDR1 and CDR2 are SEHNR and FQNEAQ (reference sequence). The CDR3 sequence is 15 residues long. Between the trimmed V and J ends, which lost 5 bases and 8 bases, there was a span of 18 bases. The CDR3 spells CASSRETFKPEKLFF. The CDR3 nucleotides read TGTGCCAGCAGCCGAGAGACTTTTAAACCGGAAAAACTGTTTTTT.

The chain couples TRBV3-1 (or the pseudogene TRBV3-2) to TRBJ2-2; TRBD2 aligns across 8 bases. CDR3 size: 15 residues. Germline values: CDR1 LGHDT, CDR2 YNNKEL (reference sequence). The V gene end was trimmed by 4 bases and the J gene end by 8 bases; junction bases not matched to a gene: 9. CDR3 coding DNA: TGTGCCAGCAGCCCGGAGCGGGGGACGGGTGGGGAGCTGTTTTTT. Translating gives CASSPERGTGGELFF.

The rearrangement links TRBV5-8 to TRBJ2-7; D is uncertain. V was shortened by 0 bases and J by 4 bases, with 8 bases between the two germline ends. CDR3 length: 13 amino acids. Germline-derived CDR1 and CDR2 are SGHTS and YDEGEE. DNA for the CDR3: TGTGCCAGCAGCTTGGGAGATCAATACGAGCAGTACTTC. Its translation is CASSLGDQYEQYF.

CDR3 coding DNA: TGTGCCAGCAGTGAACCCGGGGGGAGGAACTATGGCTACACCTTC. Translated: CASSEPGGRNYGYTF. The chain joins TRBV6-1 to TRBJ1-2; possibly TRBD1 for D (5 bases). Germline V lookup: CDR1 MNHNS, CDR2 SASEGT. This CDR3 contains 15 residues. The V and J ends lost 2 bases and 2 bases respectively, with 12 bases between them.

CDR3 sequence (DNA): TGTGCCAGCAGCTTCCTGTGGGGGCCCGGAAACACCATATATTTT. Encoded protein: CASSFLWGPGNTIYF. The rearrangement uses TRBV9 and TRBJ1-3, with D possibly being TRBD1 (6 bases). CDR3 length: 15 amino acids. The germline V gene has CDR1 SGDLS and CDR2 YYNGEE. Trimming took off 4 bases at V and 4 bases at J, with 15 bases between the two ends.

The rearrangement joins TRBV5-1 to TRBJ2-1; TRBD2 agrees at 11 bases. CDR1 SGHRS and CDR2 YFSETQ come from the germline V gene. CDR3 size: 17 residues. V gave up 4 bases and J gave up 5 bases; unmatched junction bases: 11. The CDR3 sequence: CASSPPLSGGANNEQFF. The CDR3 nucleotides read TGCGCCAGCAGCCCCCCTCTTAGCGGGGGGGCTAACAATGAGCAGTTCTTC.

The rearrangement uses TRBV30 and TRBJ2-7; D is ambiguous. With 5 bases removed from V and 4 bases from J, the gap between germline ends came to 9 bases. The CDR3 runs to 11 residues. CDR1 GTSNPN and CDR2 SVGIG come from the germline V gene (reference sequence). The CDR3, as DNA: TGTGCCTGGTCCTTTTATTACGAGCAGTACTTC. It is translated as CAWSFYYEQYF.

The chain combines TRBV6-5 with TRBJ1-1; weak D call: TRBD1 (5 bases). Germline V gene data show CDR1 as MNHEY and CDR2 as SVGAGI. Trimming removed 4 bases at V and 2 bases at J, with 17 bases between. CDR3 length: 16 amino acids. The CDR3 DNA follows: TGTGCCAGCAGTTCCTTATCTGGGGCGGGAAACACTGAAGCTTTCTTT. Amino acid sequence: CASSSLSGAGNTEAFF.

The rearrangement uses TRBV7-6 and TRBJ2-7; the D gene is possibly TRBD2 (5 bases). The CDR3 length is 14 residues. V shed 5 bases and J shed 2 bases, with 13 bases lying between them. Germline V gene lookup returns CDR1 SGHVS and CDR2 FNYEAQ. The DNA for the CDR3 is TGTGCCAGCAGCCGCGGGCCCCTCGCCTACGAGCAGTACTTC. Encoded protein: CASSRGPLAYEQYF.

CDR3: CASSFLAGLGNTIYF. The DNA of the CDR3 is TGTGCCAGCAGCTTTCTTGCAGGGCTTGGAAACACCATATATTTT. The genes are TRBV11-2 and TRBJ1-3; the D gene is possibly TRBD1 (5 bases). The CDR3 length is 15 residues. Germline values: CDR1 SGHAT, CDR2 FQNNGV. Trimming left V 3 bases short and J 3 bases short, with 12 bases between.

The genes are TRBV6-6 and TRBJ2-5, with 8 bases that match TRBD2. CDR3 length equals 15 residues. V lost 6 bases, J lost 5 bases, and 11 bases stayed unmatched. CDR1 and CDR2 (germline): MNHNY, SVGAGI (reference sequence). The CDR3 nucleotides read TGTGCCAGCAGCCCCTACGGGGGGGCCCGGGAGACCCAGTACTTC. Protein product: CASSPYGGARETQYF.

The chain recombines TRBV6-5 with TRBJ1-2, with 8 bases aligning to TRBD1. The trim removed 5 bases at V and 8 bases at J, leaving 4 bases unmatched. This CDR3 region has 12 residues. Per germline, CDR1 MNHEY and CDR2 SVGAGI. The CDR3 DNA reads TGTGCCAGCAGTCCCAGGGACAGGGGCTACACCTTC. Translating it yields CASSPRDRGYTF.

J is TRBJ1-2 and V is TRBV10-3, with a possible D match to TRBD1 (6 bases). Germline loops: CDR1 ENHRY, CDR2 SYGVKD. The CDR3 totals 15 residues. V lost 3 bases and J lost 6, with 17 bases in between. The CDR3 loop is CAISESGGPTDGYTF. The CDR3 DNA reads TGTGCCATCAGTGAATCGGGGGGGCCTACCGATGGCTACACCTTC.

The chain employs TRBV5-4 and TRBJ1-2; D is perhaps TRBD1 (5 bases). V was trimmed by 2 bases and J by 7 bases, leaving 12 bases between them. This CDR3 comprises 13 residues. Germline V lookup: CDR1 SGHNT, CDR2 YYREEE (reference sequence). CDR3 protein: CASSFGTPGGYTF. The CDR3 DNA is TGTGCCAGCAGCTTCGGGACTCCTGGTGGCTACACCTTC. The whole variable domain, remainder taken from reference TRBV5-4 and TRBJ1-2, is ETGVTQSPTHLIKTRGQQVTLRCSSQSGHNTVSWYQQALGQGPQFIFQYYREEENGRGNFPPRFSGLQFPNYSSELNVNALELDDSALYLCASSFGTPGGYTFGSGTRLTVV.

This clone was observed a few times. The chain recombines TRBV11-3 with TRBJ1-6; D call uncertain. V lost 0 bases, J lost 3 bases, and 12 bases lay in between. CDR1 and CDR2 from the germline V gene are SGHNT and YENEEA. The CDR3 loop spans 17 amino acids. Here the CDR3 DNA reads TGTGCCAGCAGCTTAGAGCGCGGACGTGGCTATAATTCACCCCTCCACTTT. It codes for CASSLERGRGYNSPLHF.

The chain joins TRBV9 to TRBJ2-2; D unresolved. The CDR3 has 17 amino acids. Germline CDR1 and CDR2: SGDLS and YYNGEE. With 1 base removed from V and 4 bases from J, the gap between germline ends came to 17 bases. The CDR3 here is CASSVKASRLSTGELFF. The CDR3 bases are TGTGCCAGCAGCGTAAAAGCTTCTAGGTTATCCACCGGGGAGCTGTTTTTT.